Below are 2 T cell receptor beta chains sequenced from a single sample in a study of control samples from healthy donors and cancer patients. Assay used: immunoSEQ multiplex PCR; TCRdb lists only in-frame clones, some missing. The sample has 100,000 or so clones; around 92% are singletons. Material for sequencing was blood. The receptor set was obtained from a woman aged 18-29 years in good health.

This chain connects TRBV5-4 to TRBJ2-7; the D is unclear. Trimming shortened V by 0 bases and J by 0 bases, and 7 bases separated the two germline ends. CDR1 and CDR2 from the germline V gene are SGHNT and YYREEE (reference sequence). The CDR3 sequence is 14 residues long. CDR3 region: CASSLEPSSYEQYF. The DNA for the CDR3 is TGTGCCAGCAGCTTGGAACCCAGCTCCTACGAGCAGTACTTC.

The chain has TRBV27 and TRBJ1-2, with D perhaps TRBD1 (5 bases). CDR3 length: 15 amino acids. CDR1 is MNHEY and CDR2 is SMNVEV in the germline V gene (reference sequence). Trimming took 5 bases from V and 4 from J, leaving 17 bases between them. Here the CDR3 reads CASSPPGLRGYGYTF. As DNA, the CDR3 is TGTGCCAGCAGTCCGCCGGGACTTCGGGGCTATGGCTACACCTTC.